This record looks at one T cell receptor (beta chain) sequence and its context. Only one count was recorded for this clone. No antigen is known for it. Per-base qualities were not stored, and no clone one base away is much larger. The data stem from a study of blood T cell repertoires in COVID-19 (dated by TCRdb to 2020 to 2021). At the level of the whole study: Samples from collaborators originated in the United States, Italy and Spain and spanned both the acute and convalescent phases of COVID-19. The material from the prospective study consisted of cDNA or gDNA derived from T cells, B-cell-depleted T cells, or PBMCs. The dataset comprised deeply sampled blood TCRbeta repertoires from subjects exposed to, actively infected with, or recovered from COVID-19. The repertoires were released in a freely available public database meant as a resource for research on the immune response to SARS-CoV-2. The samples were drawn from two sources: the first 160 participants of the ongoing ImmuneRACE study, and 1,200 or so subjects contributed by 6 global collaborators. Nearly every sample came with metadata listing a de-identified subject ID, COVID-19 status, age in years and sex. Where available, HLA class I and class II types were taken from metadata supplied by the sample provider and were not determined by assay-based typing.

TCRbeta CDR3 regions were amplified from genomic DNA using the immunoSEQ Assay, a bias-controlled multiplex PCR. As for the original processing: The number of nucleated cells in each sample was estimated by amplification of reference gene primers within the assay. To quantify the absolute abundance of each unique TCRbeta CDR3 rearrangement, sequence reads were collapsed and filtered. Productive Simpson clonality was computed per sample as the square root of Simpson's diversity index over productive rearrangements. Here the immuneACCESS table is served through TCRdb, limited to in-frame sequences with V and J called. Missing clones are a known gap in these copies; in checked studies unresolved V genes cover under half, and the rest lacks a known reason. The V and J calls and clone size were taken over from that table, and D and trimming were inferred from the DNA. For this sample the table gives 250,000 to 350,000 clones, of which approximately 83% were detected only once. The ten biggest clones cover 15% to 19% of the sample.

The cysteine opens and the phenylalanine closes a CDR3 of 14 amino acids. Solely the CDR3 DNA is kept, with 42 bases framed from the first base. In the germline V gene (reference sequence), CDR1 corresponds to LNHDA and CDR2 to SQIVND. After removal of 6 bases from V and 7 bases from J, the junction retains 9 bases not matched to a gene. Study-wide findings and limitations: The quantity of clinical and demographic metadata differed by source and by participant and was supplied without curation.

One collaborating source in Seattle enrolled patients while the patients were actively infected and followed the patients over time throughout the course of disease. Each collaborating institution followed its own protocols to collect whole blood in K2EDTA tubes. For TCRbeta analysis, collaborator samples were shipped as frozen whole blood, as isolated PBMCs, or as DNA extracted from either sample type. This sequence was found in a person between 65 and 80 years old with COVID-19, enrolled during active disease. Specimen: peripheral blood. The chain joins TRBV19 to TRBJ1-5, and TRBD1 aligns with 7 junction nucleotides. In nucleotide form, the sequence is TGTGCCAGTAGATTCACAGGGGATGGACAGCCCCAGCATTTT. Its amino acids are CASRFTGDGQPQHF. Full variable domain (CDR3 extended with the reference TRBV19 and TRBJ1-5 proteins): DGGITQSPKYLFRKEGQNVTLSCEQNLNHDAMYWYRQDPGQGLRLIYYSQIVNDFQKGDIAEGYSVSREKKESFPLTVTSAQKNPTAFYLCASRFTGDGQPQHFGDGTRLSIL.